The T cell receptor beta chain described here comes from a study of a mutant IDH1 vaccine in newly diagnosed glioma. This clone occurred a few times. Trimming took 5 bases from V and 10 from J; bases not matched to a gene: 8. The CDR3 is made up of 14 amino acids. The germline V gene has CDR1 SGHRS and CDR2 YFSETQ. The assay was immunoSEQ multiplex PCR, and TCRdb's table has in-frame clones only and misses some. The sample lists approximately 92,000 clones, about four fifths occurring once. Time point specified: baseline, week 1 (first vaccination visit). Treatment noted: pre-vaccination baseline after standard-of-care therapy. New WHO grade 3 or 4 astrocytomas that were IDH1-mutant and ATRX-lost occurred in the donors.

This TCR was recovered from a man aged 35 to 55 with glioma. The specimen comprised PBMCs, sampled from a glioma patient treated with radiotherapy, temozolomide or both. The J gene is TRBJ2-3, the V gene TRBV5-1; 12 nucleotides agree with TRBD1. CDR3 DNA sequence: TGCGCCAGCAGACCGGGACAGGGGGCCCCCGCGCAGTATTTT. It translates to CASRPGQGAPAQYF.